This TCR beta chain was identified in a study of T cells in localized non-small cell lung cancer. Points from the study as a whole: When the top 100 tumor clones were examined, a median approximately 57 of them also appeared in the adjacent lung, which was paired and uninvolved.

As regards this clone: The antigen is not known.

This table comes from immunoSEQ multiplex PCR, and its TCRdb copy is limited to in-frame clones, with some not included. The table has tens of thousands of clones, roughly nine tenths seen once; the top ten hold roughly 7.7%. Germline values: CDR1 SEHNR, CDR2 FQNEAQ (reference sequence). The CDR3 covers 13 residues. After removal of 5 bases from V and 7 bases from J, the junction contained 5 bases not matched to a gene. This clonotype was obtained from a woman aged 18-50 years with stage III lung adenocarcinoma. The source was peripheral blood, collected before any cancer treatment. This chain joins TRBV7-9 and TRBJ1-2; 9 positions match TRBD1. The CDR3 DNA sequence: TGTGCCAGCAGCCTAAGGACAGGGGCTGGCTACACCTTC. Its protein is CASSLRTGAGYTF.